This T cell receptor beta chain was captured in a study of regulatory T cells in long-lasting Graves disease. The TCR beta library used iRepertoire HTBI primers with Arm-PCR amplification of CDR3. One entry per CDR3 protein results from TCRdb running MiXCR on the multiplex PCR reads. The sample yields about 440,000 distinct CDR3 sequences, 14% to 15% seen once. The table lists this clonotype with many counts. Germline V gene data show CDR1 as DFQATT and CDR2 as SNEGSKA (reference sequence). V was trimmed by 2 bases and J by 6 bases, leaving 13 bases between them. CDR3 size: 13 residues. The time point was: newly diagnosed GD, antithyroid drugs for less than 3 months. Following extraction of RNA from PBMCs, that RNA was used to make the TCR library. This same sample was also part of a study on T cells in Graves' hyperthyroidism and ophthalmopathy.

Sequences were derived from peripheral blood mononuclear cells (PBMCs), sampled at new diagnosis, from a patient treated with antithyroid drugs. The genes are TRBV20-1 and TRBJ2-5; tentatively, D is TRBD1 or TRBD2 (6 bases each). This sequence originates from a woman in her 30s with Graves disease. This chain's CDR3 is CSARRGLLKTQYF. CDR3 nucleotide sequence: TGCAGTGCTAGACGGGGGCTTTTAAAGACCCAGTACTTC.